One and the same sample provided the 27 T cell receptor beta chains below, sequenced in a study of T cells in Graves' hyperthyroidism and ophthalmopathy. Researchers took RNA transcripts and amplified the TCR beta CDR3 regions from them. Initially, a first-round RT-PCR of the TCR CDR3 employed the HTBI primer set. TCRdb reprocessed the multiplex PCR reads via MiXCR and lists one record per CDR3 protein. The sample records some 550,000 distinct CDR3 sequences, roughly 15% being singletons. Sequenced: blood. These TCRs come from a middle-aged woman with Graves' ophthalmopathy.

V gene TRBV27 combines with J gene TRBJ1-1; unclear D gene. The V gene's germline CDR1 is MNHEY and CDR2 SMNVEV (reference sequence). This CDR3 comprises 13 residues. Trimming removed 3 bases from V and 5 bases from J, with 10 bases in between. CDR3 in DNA: TGTGCCAGCAGTTTGTTCCGAGGGACTGAAGCTTTCTTT. Encoded protein: CASSLFRGTEAFF.

This clonotype came up many times. The chain links TRBV20-1 to TRBJ1-1; D is ambiguous. V was cut by 4 bases and J by 0 bases, with 15 bases left in between. CDR1 and CDR2 from the germline V gene are DFQATT and SNEGSKA (reference sequence). This CDR3 has 15 amino acids. The CDR3 sequence: CSAKGRRYVNTEAFF. The CDR3 coding sequence is TGCAGTGCTAAAGGGAGACGGTACGTGAACACTGAAGCTTTCTTT.

The CDR3 loop reads CASSQDLNNSPLHF. CDR3 nucleotides: TGTGCCAGCAGCCAAGATCTGAATAATTCACCCCTCCACTTT. The V call is TRBV6-1, the J call TRBJ1-6; no reliable D call. Germline CDR1 reads MNHNS; CDR2 reads SASEGT. V gave up 6 bases and J gave up 5 bases, with 11 bases separating them. The CDR3 contains 14 residues.

This clonotype has more than one count but fewer than ten. V usage is TRBV6-4 and J usage is TRBJ1-6; D gene ambiguous. The CDR3 runs 15 residues. The V gene's germline CDR1 is MRHNA and CDR2 SNTAGT. V was clipped by 4 bases and J by 0 bases, with 7 bases between them. DNA for the CDR3: TGTGCCAGCAGTGTGAGGTTCTCCTATAATTCACCCCTCCACTTT. It codes for CASSVRFSYNSPLHF.

The V gene is TRBV6-1, the J gene TRBJ1-2; D unresolved. The CDR3 runs to 15 residues. V lost 6 bases, J lost 0 bases, and 14 bases lay in between. Germline CDR1 is MNHNS and CDR2 is SASEGT. The CDR3 DNA is TGTGCCAGCAGCCCCGGCAACGGGGCTAACTATGGCTACACCTTC. This gives the protein CASSPGNGANYGYTF.

This clonotype was picked up many times. The genes are TRBV3-1 and TRBJ2-5, with 7 bases that match TRBD2. The CDR3 is made up of 15 amino acids. The trim removed 4 bases at V and 3 bases at J, leaving 8 bases unmatched. Per the germline V gene, CDR1 is LGHDT and CDR2 is YNNKEL (reference sequence). The CDR3 DNA sequence: TGTGCCAGCAGCCCGCGTCCTAGCGGAGAAGAGACCCAGTACTTC. Its protein is CASSPRPSGEETQYF.

This clonotype has at least ten counts. CDR3 residues: CSARDPRRRDEQYF. The CDR3 bases are TGCAGTGCTAGAGATCCCCGGCGGCGAGACGAGCAGTACTTC. The chain combines TRBV20-1 with TRBJ2-7; D not resolved. V dropped 0 bases and J dropped 5 bases, with 14 bases sitting between them. The CDR3 sequence is 14 residues long. Germline V CDR1 and CDR2: DFQATT, SNEGSKA (reference sequence).

This clonotype was picked up a small number of times. Written as DNA, the CDR3 is TGTGCCAGCACCGAAGACAGGGAGATCTCTGAAGCTTTCTTT. The encoded protein is CASTEDREISEAFF. The chain employs TRBV6-2 or TRBV6-3 and TRBJ1-1; 7 bases align to TRBD1. CDR3 length: 14 amino acids. Per germline, CDR1 MNHEY and CDR2 SVGEGT. V trimming: 7 bases; J trimming: 6 bases; junction bases outside the gene matches: 11.

This clonotype showed up many times. This chain links TRBV28 with TRBJ1-1; the D is unclear. Germline lookup yields CDR1 MDHEN and CDR2 SYDVKM. V shed 7 bases and J shed 7 bases, with 22 bases lying between them. The CDR3 sequence is 15 residues long. In nucleotides, the CDR3 is TGTGCCAGCACCGCGGGCACCAGGCTCCCCTATGAAGCTTTCTTT. It specifies CASTAGTRLPYEAFF.

The chain couples TRBV7-8 to TRBJ2-7; D is unclear. CDR1 and CDR2 (germline): SGHVS, FQNEAQ. V was trimmed by 2 bases and J by 6 bases, leaving 8 bases between them. CDR3 length equals 12 residues. Here the CDR3 DNA reads TGTGCCAGCAGCTTACAGGTAGGCGAGCAGTACTTC. It encodes CASSLQVGEQYF.

On this clonotype: A junction boundary mismatches the germline segment, possibly from a read error. The chain recombines TRBV6-2 or TRBV6-3 with TRBJ1-6, with 9 bases identical to TRBD1. CDR3 length: 14 amino acids. The germline V gene encodes CDR1 MNHEY and CDR2 SVGEGT. This CDR3 reads CVSSPGQGDSPLHF. CDR3 in DNA: TGTGTCAGCAGTCCGGGACAGGGAGATTCACCCCTCCACTTT.

This clonotype was seen repeatedly, ten times or more. The chain links TRBV18 to TRBJ2-2; D may be TRBD1 (5 bases). The CDR3 consists of 16 residues. V shed 1 base and J shed 3 bases, with 12 bases lying between them. The germline CDR1 and CDR2 sequences are KGHSH and LQKENI. The DNA of the CDR3 is TGTGCCAGCTCACCACAGGCCAGGGCGGACACCGGGGAGCTGTTTTTT. It codes for CASSPQARADTGELFF.

In this sample, this clonotype turned up many times. This chain uses TRBV12-3 or TRBV12-4 with TRBJ2-1; 12 bases match TRBD1. Germline trimming cut 5 bases from V and 8 bases from J; bases unmatched to any gene: 7. CDR3 length: 15 amino acids. Written as DNA, the CDR3 is TGTGCCAGCAGTCGGGGACAGGGGGCGATCTATGAGCAGTTCTTC. This encodes CASSRGQGAIYEQFF.

The CDR3 reads CASSGQGLGEAFF. DNA for the CDR3: TGTGCCAGCAGTGGACAGGGGTTGGGTGAAGCTTTCTTT. The chain combines TRBV27 with TRBJ1-1; TRBD1 aligns across 9 bases. V gave up 5 bases and J gave up 7 bases; unmatched junction bases: 5. Germline loops: CDR1 MNHEY, CDR2 SMNVEV (reference sequence). The CDR3 covers 13 residues.

The table lists this clonotype with many counts. CDR3 sequence reads: CASSDLARSSYNEQFF. CDR3 coding DNA: TGTGCCAGCAGTGATCTAGCGAGGAGCTCCTACAATGAGCAGTTCTTC. This rearrangement joins TRBV2 to TRBJ2-1, with D perhaps matching TRBD2 (6 bases). V shed 3 bases and J shed 0 bases, with 12 bases lying between them. This CDR3 has 16 amino acids. The germline CDR1 and CDR2 sequences are SNHLY and FYNNEI.

This clonotype was found a few times. V is TRBV12-3 or TRBV12-4 and J is TRBJ2-2; D uncertain. This CDR3 is built from 13 residues. The V end lost 6 bases, the J end lost 6 bases, and 11 bases lay between the germline ends. Here the CDR3 DNA reads TGTGCCAGCAGCCCCATCTTACCCGGGGAGCTGTTTTTT. Translating it yields CASSPILPGELFF.

The chain combines TRBV6-2 or TRBV6-3 with TRBJ1-2; a weak D match, TRBD1 (5 bases). V was pared by 8 bases and J by 3 bases, with 22 bases between. Germline CDR1 is MNHEY and CDR2 is SVGEGT. The CDR3 covers 16 residues. This CDR3 reads CASSEELGRQHYGYTF. For the CDR3, the DNA is TGTGCCAGCTCCGAAGAGCTGGGACGACAGCACTATGGCTACACCTTC.

This clonotype was seen repeatedly, ten times or more. The chain links TRBV3-1 to TRBJ2-1; 11 nucleotides match TRBD2. The CDR3 has 16 amino acids. Looked up from germline, CDR1 is LGHDT and CDR2 is YNNKEL (reference sequence). The V gene end was trimmed by 5 bases and the J gene end by 5 bases; junction bases not matched to a gene: 8. CDR3 nucleotides: TGTGCCAGCAGCAAAAGTAGCGGGAGGGCCGACAATGAGCAGTTCTTC. This encodes CASSKSSGRADNEQFF.

V gene TRBV27 combines with J gene TRBJ2-7; D uncertain. V was trimmed by 2 bases and J by 4 bases, leaving 12 bases between them. The CDR3 consists of 14 residues. Germline V CDR1 and CDR2: MNHEY, SMNVEV (reference sequence). This CDR3 is CASSLVNYHYEQYF. The CDR3 coding sequence is TGTGCCAGCAGTTTAGTTAACTACCATTACGAGCAGTACTTC.

In the case of this clonotype: A much larger clone sits a single nucleotide away, making a read error possible. V is TRBV28 and J is TRBJ1-1; TRBD1 agrees at 7 bases. The junction had 6 bases not matched to a gene; V was cut back by 2 bases and J by 0 bases. Germline loops: CDR1 MDHEN, CDR2 SYDVKM. The CDR3 is 16 amino acids. CDR3 sequence: CASSLPRGQLNTEAFF. Here the CDR3 DNA reads TGTGCCAGCAGTTTACCCCGGGGACAGTTGAACACTGAAGCTTTCTTT.

Only a few counts were recorded for this clonotype. The chain combines TRBV6-1 with TRBJ2-3; maybe TRBD1 (6 bases). The CDR3 has 14 residues. CDR1 and CDR2 from the germline V gene are MNHNS and SASEGT. V lost 1 base and J lost 5, with 10 bases in between. The CDR3 DNA follows: TGTGCCAGCAGTGAAGTTGGCAGGGGAGATACGCAGTATTTT. Translation gives CASSEVGRGDTQYF.

This clonotype showed up just a few times. The chain uses TRBV2 and TRBJ1-2, with D hard to call. Per germline, CDR1 SNHLY and CDR2 FYNNEI. Trimming removed 6 bases from V and 0 bases from J, with 11 bases in between. The CDR3 loop spans 14 amino acids. CDR3 region: CASSLGPSNYGYTF. CDR3 DNA: TGTGCCAGCAGCTTAGGACCCTCTAACTATGGCTACACCTTC.

This clonotype appeared many times. This sequence joins TRBV3-1 and TRBJ1-5; D not resolved. The CDR3 sequence is 15 residues long. Germline CDR1 and CDR2: LGHDT and YNNKEL (reference sequence). Trimming shortened V by 1 base and J by 4 bases, and 11 bases separated the two germline ends. The DNA of the CDR3 is TGTGCCAGCAGCCAAGGGAGCGGAATAAATCAGCCCCAGCATTTT. Its protein is CASSQGSGINQPQHF.

This clonotype was seen ten or more times. As DNA, the CDR3 is TGTGCCAGCAGTGAAGAAGCAGATACGCAGTATTTT. Amino acids: CASSEEADTQYF. The rearrangement joins TRBV2 to TRBJ2-3, with no clear D. This CDR3 contains 12 residues. Between the trimmed V and J ends, which lost 1 base and 4 bases, there was a span of 3 bases. CDR1 is SNHLY, CDR2 FYNNEI, per germline.

This clonotype has at least ten counts. V gene TRBV10-3 combines with J gene TRBJ2-7, with 8 positions matching TRBD1. CDR1 is ENHRY, CDR2 SYGVKD, per germline. The CDR3 extends over 12 amino acids. With 8 bases clipped from V and 4 bases from J, the junction kept 4 bases outside the gene matches. The CDR3 bases are TGTGCCATCCGGACAGGGTCTTACGAGCAGTACTTC. Translation gives CAIRTGSYEQYF.

The J gene is TRBJ2-3, the V gene TRBV6-5, with 12 bases lining up with TRBD2. Looked up from germline, CDR1 is MNHEY and CDR2 is SVGAGI. The CDR3 length is 15 residues. With V trimmed by 8 bases and J by 3 bases, 6 bases remained unmatched. CDR3 region: CASGSSGGATDTQYF. The CDR3 nucleotides are TGTGCCAGCGGCTCTAGCGGGGGGGCAACAGATACGCAGTATTTT.

This clonotype showed up just once. V usage is TRBV3-1 and J usage is TRBJ1-2; a possible D gene is TRBD1 (5 bases). V was clipped by 7 bases and J by 4 bases, with 16 bases between them. In germline, CDR1 is LGHDT, CDR2 YNNKEL (reference sequence). CDR3 length: 14 amino acids. The CDR3 reads CASNWGDGVYGYTF. For the CDR3, the DNA is TGTGCCAGCAACTGGGGGGACGGAGTCTATGGCTACACCTTC.